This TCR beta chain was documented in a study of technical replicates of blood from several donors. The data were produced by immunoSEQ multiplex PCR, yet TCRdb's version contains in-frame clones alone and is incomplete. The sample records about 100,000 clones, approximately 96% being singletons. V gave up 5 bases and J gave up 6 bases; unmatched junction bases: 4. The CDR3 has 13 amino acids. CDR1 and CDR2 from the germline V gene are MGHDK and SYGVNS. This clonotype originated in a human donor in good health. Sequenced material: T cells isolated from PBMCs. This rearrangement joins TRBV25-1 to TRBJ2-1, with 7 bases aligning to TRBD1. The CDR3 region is CASSKPGGNEQFF. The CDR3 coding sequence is TGTGCCAGCAGTAAGCCAGGGGGCAATGAGCAGTTCTTC. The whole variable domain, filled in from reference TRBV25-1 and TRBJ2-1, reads EADIYQTPRYLVIGTGKKITLECSQTMGHDKMYWYQQDPGMELHLIHYSYGVNSTEKGDLSSESTVSRIRTEHFPLTLESARPSHTSQYLCASSKPGGNEQFFGPGTRLTVL.